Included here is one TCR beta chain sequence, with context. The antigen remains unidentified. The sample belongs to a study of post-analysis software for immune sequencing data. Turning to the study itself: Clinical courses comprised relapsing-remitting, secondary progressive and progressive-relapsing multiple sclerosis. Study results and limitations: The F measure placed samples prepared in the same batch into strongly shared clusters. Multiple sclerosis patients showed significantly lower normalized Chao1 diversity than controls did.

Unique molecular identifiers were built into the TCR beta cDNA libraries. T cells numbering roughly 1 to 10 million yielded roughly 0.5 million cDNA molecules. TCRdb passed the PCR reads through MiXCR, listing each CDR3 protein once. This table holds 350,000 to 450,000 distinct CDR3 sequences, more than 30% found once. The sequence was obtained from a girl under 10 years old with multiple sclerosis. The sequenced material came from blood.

The DNA for the CDR3 is TGTGCCATCAGTGATTTTTTGGGACAGGGGGATTTTTACGAGCAGTACTTC. Its protein product is CAISDFLGQGDFYEQYF. The chain recombines TRBV10-3 with TRBJ2-4; 11 nucleotides line up with TRBD1. The assigned J gene may be wrong: the sequence end matches TRBJ2-7 better. The CDR3 sequence is 17 residues long. Germline V lookup: CDR1 ENHRY, CDR2 SYGVKD.